This T cell receptor (beta chain) is from a study of shared clonotypes between healthy human individuals. The overall study: Donors had three CD4 naive, three CD4 memory, two CD8 naive and one CD8 memory plate apiece. The study, taken as a whole, reports: Clonotype sharing among donors was thought likely to change with sequencing depth. Relative to clonotypes present in all four donors, those not shared had lower generation probabilities.

Once extracted for a subset, genomic DNA was divided evenly among several immunoSEQ plates. TCRdb keeps only in-frame clones here, not all; method: immunoSEQ multiplex PCR. Seen here are about 1 million clones, around 82% observed once, and the top ten hold under 0.65%. This clone was seen a handful of times. The antigen is not known. CDR3 length: 16 residues. V lost 8 bases, J lost 3 bases, and 20 bases lay in between. From germline, CDR1 is MRHNA and CDR2 SNTAGT. Sequenced: memory CD4+ T cells from PBMCs. Specified subset: CD45RA-negative fraction. V and J are TRBV6-4 and TRBJ2-1; a weak D match, TRBD2 (7 bases). The receptor's source is a man aged 18 to 29 in good health. Some clones in this sample may be carry-over from other donors' samples. CDR3: CASGRGRGGIYNEQFF. Written as DNA, the CDR3 is TGTGCCAGCGGGAGGGGGAGGGGCGGGATCTACAATGAGCAGTTCTTC.